What follows describes a single T cell receptor (beta chain). Profiling relied on immunoSEQ multiplex PCR, and the TCRdb table lists in-frame clones only, not all of them. Found here are some 14,000 clones, more than 60% of them singletons; the top ten hold 6.5% to 7.5%. The CDR3 runs to 11 residues. V was clipped by 4 bases and J by 7 bases, with 8 bases between them. Germline-derived CDR1 and CDR2 are SGHDT and YYEEEE. The data derive from a study of somatic mutations in cytotoxic T cells in rheumatoid arthritis. The chain joins TRBV5-6 to TRBJ1-1; D gene uncertain. The receptor was isolated from an adult with rheumatoid arthritis. The material sequenced was CD8+ T cells sorted from blood. The CDR3 coding sequence is TGTGCCAGCAGCATTCGCGGTGAAGCTTTCTTT. Translating it yields CASSIRGEAFF.